The sample holds a few counts of the clone carrying this T cell receptor (beta chain). Its antigen is not identified. This record belongs to a study of identical twins. Overall study results and limits: Cross-sectional statistical analysis, not tracking of the same donors, underpinned the conclusions.

Template switching, a step in the protocol, added a universal primer site, and cDNA carried unique molecular identifiers. TCRdb re-derived calls from the 5' RACE reads in MiXCR, one entry per CDR3 protein. Among around 1.7 million distinct CDR3 sequences listed, roughly 35% were seen once. Sequenced input: cord blood. The source of this sequence is a newborn girl in good health.

Here the CDR3 DNA reads TGTGCCAGCAGTGGAGGGACAGGGAATGGGCTAAACATTCAGTACTTC. This encodes CASSGGTGNGLNIQYF. V and J are TRBV2 and TRBJ2-4; the match to TRBD1 covers 9 bases. Germline trimming cut 4 bases from V and 6 bases from J; bases unmatched to any gene: 10. Per the germline V gene, CDR1 is SNHLY and CDR2 is FYNNEI. CDR3 length: 16 amino acids. The whole variable domain, filled in from reference TRBV2 and TRBJ2-4, reads EPEVTQTPSHQVTQMGQEVILRCVPISNHLYFYWYRQILGQKVEFLVSFYNNEISEKSEIFDDQFSVERPDGSNFTLKIRSTKLEDSAMYFCASSGGTGNGLNIQYFGAGTRLSVL.